These 18 T cell receptor beta chains originate from one sample sequenced in a study of patients and donors after allogeneic stem cell transplantation (dated by TCRdb to 2018 to 2020). Library preparation was by RT-PCR. Sequencing was carried out with a NextSeq 550. The public sequencing data were trimmed at Q25 with fastp and processed into clonotypes with MiXCR by TCRdb, which kept only in-frame beta chains. Every CDR3 protein is listed once, alongside the most common genes and DNA of its rows. The sample data list 25,000 to 35,000 distinct CDR3 sequences, and under 7.5% of these were observed just once. In total, the top ten clones hold around a third of the sample. Sequences were obtained from blood, either unsorted or a sorted T cell fraction (not recorded which). These receptors came from a human donor who was either an allogeneic HSCT recipient or a stem cell or donor lymphocyte infusion donor (not recorded which). It is not recorded whose cells these are; they may come from a transplant donor.

The gene calls are TRBV3-1 and TRBJ2-5; a weak D match, TRBD2 (6 bases). Between the trimmed V and J ends, which lost 4 bases and 5 bases, there was a span of 17 bases. CDR1 and CDR2 from the germline V gene are LGHDT and YNNKEL (reference sequence). CDR3 size: 15 residues. CDR3: CASSPGTSRRETQYF. In DNA, the CDR3 is TGTGCCAGCAGCCCCGGGACTTCTAGGAGGGAGACCCAGTACTTC.

The chain links TRBV10-3 to TRBJ2-1; D gene ambiguous. The CDR3 is made up of 15 amino acids. Trimming took 3 bases from V and 5 from J, leaving 14 bases between them. Germline V lookup: CDR1 ENHRY, CDR2 SYGVKD. The chain's CDR3 is CAISDPSYPHNEQFF. The CDR3 bases are TGTGCCATCAGTGATCCCTCGTATCCACACAATGAGCAGTTCTTC.

This clonotype came up many times. The genes are TRBV27 and TRBJ1-5, with TRBD1 identical over 10 bases. Unmatched junction bases numbered 6, after V lost 0 bases and J lost 7 bases. CDR3 length: 16 amino acids. Germline V lookup: CDR1 MNHEY, CDR2 SMNVEV (reference sequence). The CDR3: CASSLSSGQGYQPQHF. For the CDR3, the DNA is TGTGCCAGCAGTTTATCCTCGGGACAGGGGTACCAGCCCCAGCATTTT.

There are a few counts of this clonotype. The chain recombines TRBV4-3 with TRBJ2-3, with 9 bases lining up with TRBD1. Unmatched junction bases numbered 3, after V lost 4 bases and J lost 1 base. Germline V gene sequence: CDR1 LGHNA, CDR2 YSLEER. CDR3 length: 15 residues. The CDR3 DNA reads TGCGCCAGCAGCCCCCGGGACAGGGGCACAGATACGCAGTATTTT. Translating it yields CASSPRDRGTDTQYF.

Many counts were recorded for this clonotype. The chain employs TRBV5-1 and TRBJ2-1; D not certain. V was trimmed by 1 base and J by 5 bases, leaving 4 bases between them. CDR1 is SGHRS and CDR2 is YFSETQ in the germline V gene. The CDR3 spans 12 residues. The CDR3 nucleotides read TGCGCCAGCAGCTTGACTAACAATGAGCAGTTCTTC. The encoded protein is CASSLTNNEQFF.

The chain has TRBV5-6 and TRBJ2-2; D ambiguous. This CDR3 contains 12 residues. Germline-derived CDR1 and CDR2 are SGHDT and YYEEEE. V was cut by 4 bases and J by 7 bases, with 8 bases left in between. The CDR3 DNA reads as TGTGCCAGCAGCATAGATGTCGGGGAGCTGTTTTTT. Residues: CASSIDVGELFF.

The chain couples TRBV20-1 to TRBJ2-1, with 13 nucleotides matching TRBD2. The V gene's germline CDR1 is DFQATT and CDR2 SNEGSKA (reference sequence). The CDR3 spans 15 residues. Trimming cost V 5 bases and J 4 bases; bases outside gene matches: 5. In DNA form, the CDR3 reads TGCAGTGCTGATCCGGGACTAGCGGGGTACAATGAGCAGTTCTTC. Its protein product is CSADPGLAGYNEQFF.

This clonotype was found many times. The gene calls are TRBV18 and TRBJ2-2; D perhaps matches TRBD2 (5 bases). V was trimmed by 2 bases and J by 4 bases, leaving 14 bases between them. This CDR3 contains 16 residues. Per the germline V gene, CDR1 is KGHSH and CDR2 is LQKENI. As DNA, the CDR3 is TGTGCCAGCTCACCATTGGACGACTATATCACCGGGGAGCTGTTTTTT. Translated, it gives CASSPLDDYITGELFF.

The chain has TRBV30 and TRBJ2-2, with 8 positions matching TRBD2. This CDR3 is 15 amino acids long. The ends lost 7 bases at V and 3 bases at J; junction bases unmatched: 10. Germline CDR1 GTSNPN, CDR2 SVGIG (reference sequence). DNA of the CDR3: TGTGCCTTAGTGTTGGGACTAGGGTACACCGGGGAGCTGTTTTTT. It translates to CALVLGLGYTGELFF.

This clonotype appeared a few times. V usage is TRBV11-3 and J usage is TRBJ2-3; tentatively, D is TRBD2 (6 bases). The CDR3 is made up of 14 amino acids. CDR1 is SGHNT, CDR2 YENEEA, per germline. The ends were cut back, 3 bases at V and 6 bases at J, with 13 bases in the middle. The DNA for the CDR3 is TGTGCCAGCAGCTTGGGTCTAGCGCCTGATACGCAGTATTTT. The encoded protein is CASSLGLAPDTQYF.

A word on this clonotype: The conserved phenylalanine or tryptophan is not found at the CDR3 terminus, so this likely reflects a read error. The chain is built from TRBV12-3 or TRBV12-4 and TRBJ2-3, with a tentative D call TRBD2 (5 bases). Trimming removed 0 bases at V and 1 base at J, with 5 bases between. The CDR3 is made up of 14 amino acids. CDR3 sequence: CASSLAGGTDTQYY. DNA for the CDR3: TGTGCCAGCAGTTTAGCGGGAGGCACAGATACGCAGTATTAT.

This clonotype has at least ten counts. The J gene is TRBJ1-5, the V gene TRBV7-9; D gene uncertain. Germline V CDR1 and CDR2: SEHNR, FQNEAQ (reference sequence). The CDR3 spans 13 residues. Trimming shortened V by 2 bases and J by 5 bases, and 7 bases separated the two germline ends. The CDR3 here is CASSLKPDQPQHF. The CDR3, as DNA: TGTGCCAGCAGCTTAAAACCCGATCAGCCCCAGCATTTT.

The J gene is TRBJ2-1, the V gene TRBV11-2, with TRBD2 identical over 11 bases. The CDR3 runs 14 residues. J gave up 9 bases and V 4 bases, and 5 bases lay outside the gene matches. CDR1 and CDR2 from the germline V gene are SGHAT and FQNNGV. In DNA, the CDR3 is TGTGCCAGCAGCTGGGGGACTAGCGGAGGTGAGCAGTTCTTC. This sequence encodes CASSWGTSGGEQFF.

This clonotype was detected ten times or more. The gene calls are TRBV25-1 and TRBJ2-3; 7 nucleotides align to TRBD1. CDR1 is MGHDK and CDR2 is SYGVNS in the germline V gene. V lost 1 base and J lost 2; bases outside the gene matches: 6. This CDR3 has 16 residues. The CDR3 spells CASSEFGGQNTDTQYF. As DNA, the CDR3 is TGTGCCAGCAGTGAATTTGGGGGACAGAACACAGATACGCAGTATTTT.

This clonotype was detected many times. The chain links TRBV10-3 to TRBJ2-2; weak D call: TRBD1 (6 bases). V was clipped by 4 bases and J by 0 bases, with 9 bases between them. CDR1 is ENHRY and CDR2 is SYGVKD in the germline V gene. This CDR3 is 15 amino acids long. CDR3 loop: CAISADRTNTGELFF. The CDR3 DNA follows: TGTGCCATCAGTGCTGACAGGACGAACACCGGGGAGCTGTTTTTT.

This clonotype was counted many times. The rearrangement joins TRBV20-1 to TRBJ2-3; 8 bases line up with TRBD2. This CDR3 spans 13 amino acids. Trimming at V came to 4 bases and at J to 2 bases, leaving 2 bases not matched to a gene. CDR1 is DFQATT and CDR2 is SNEGSKA in the germline V gene (reference sequence). The CDR3 coding sequence is TGCAGTGCTAATAGCGGGATCACAGATACGCAGTATTTT. It translates to CSANSGITDTQYF.

This clonotype was recorded many times. The V call is TRBV25-1, the J call TRBJ2-2, with 7 bases aligning to TRBD1. With V trimmed by 2 bases and J by 3 bases, 3 bases remained unmatched. Germline CDR1 MGHDK, CDR2 SYGVNS. There are 15 residues in the CDR3. The CDR3 DNA reads TGTGCCAGCAGTGAACAGGGACAGCACACCGGGGAGCTGTTTTTT. Protein product: CASSEQGQHTGELFF. Looking up the rest from reference TRBV25-1 and TRBJ2-2 gives the full variable domain: EADIYQTPRYLVIGTGKKITLECSQTMGHDKMYWYQQDPGMELHLIHYSYGVNSTEKGDLSSESTVSRIRTEHFPLTLESARPSHTSQYLCASSEQGQHTGELFFGEGSRLTVL.

Many counts were recorded for this clonotype. This sequence joins TRBV7-2 and TRBJ1-1; D gene unclear. Germline V gene data show CDR1 as SGHTA and CDR2 as FQGNSA. The CDR3 loop spans 13 amino acids. The V end was cut by 5 bases, the J end by 0 bases, with 7 bases between. CDR3 amino acids: CASSPRLNTEAFF. Here the CDR3 DNA reads TGTGCCAGCAGCCCCCGACTGAACACTGAAGCTTTCTTT.